This TCR beta chain is drawn from a study of cytomegalovirus exposure and HLA in healthy donors. Study-level background: In a previous analysis, 110 million or so unique TCR beta sequences were found from 150 million to 200 million T cells. Study-wide points: A missense DCLRE1C variant was associated with V- and J-gene trimming of TCR beta chains in a later analysis, and an independent cohort replicated the association.

The germline V gene encodes CDR1 MDHEN and CDR2 SYDVKM. The CDR3 extends over 15 amino acids. V was pared by 8 bases and J by 1 base, with 17 bases between. The study ran its PCR with 60 Vbeta and 13 Jbeta primers. Method: immunoSEQ multiplex PCR; TCRdb's copy keeps in-frame clones and lacks some. The sample has around 190,000 clones, roughly four fifths seen once. Only a few counts were recorded for this clone. The antigen is not known. The genes are TRBV28 and TRBJ2-5, with a weak D call TRBD2 (5 bases). The clonotype comes from a woman in her twenties or thirties in good health and CMV-seropositive. Material: PBMCs. DNA of the CDR3: TGTGCCAGCGGAATCCGGGATAGGACCCAAGAGACCCAGTACTTC. This sequence encodes CASGIRDRTQETQYF.